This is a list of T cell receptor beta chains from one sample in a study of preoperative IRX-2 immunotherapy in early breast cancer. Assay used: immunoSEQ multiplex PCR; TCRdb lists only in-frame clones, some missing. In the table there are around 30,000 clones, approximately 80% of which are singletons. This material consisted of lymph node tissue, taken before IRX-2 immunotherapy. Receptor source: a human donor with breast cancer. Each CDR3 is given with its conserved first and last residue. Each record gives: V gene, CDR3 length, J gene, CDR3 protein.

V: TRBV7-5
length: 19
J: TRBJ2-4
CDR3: CASSPLWGGQGLAKNIQYF

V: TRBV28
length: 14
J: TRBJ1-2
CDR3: CASRAGGWEYGYTF

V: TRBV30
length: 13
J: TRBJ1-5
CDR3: CAWSWTQGQPQHF

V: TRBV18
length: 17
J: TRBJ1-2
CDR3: CASSPLRDGTALRGYTF

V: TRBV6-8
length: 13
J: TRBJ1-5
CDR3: CASIQEGNQPQHF

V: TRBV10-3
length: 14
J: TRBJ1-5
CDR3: CAISESRGHQPQHF

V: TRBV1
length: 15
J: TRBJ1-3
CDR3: CASSQDQSSGNTIYF

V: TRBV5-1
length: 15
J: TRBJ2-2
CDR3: CASSSTQGLAGELFF

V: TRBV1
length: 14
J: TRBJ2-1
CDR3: CASSQQGNVYEQFF

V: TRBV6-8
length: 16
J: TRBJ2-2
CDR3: CASSRGAGLNTGELFF

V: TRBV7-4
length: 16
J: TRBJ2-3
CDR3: CASSLGPSVDTNTQYF

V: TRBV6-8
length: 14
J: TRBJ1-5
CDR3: CASSADRINQPQHF

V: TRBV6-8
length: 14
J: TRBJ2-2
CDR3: CASSYSGYTGELFF

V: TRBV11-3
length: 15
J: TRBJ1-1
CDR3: CASSPGRTRAPEAFF

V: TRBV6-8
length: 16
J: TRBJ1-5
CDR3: CASSEVEGGGNQPQHF

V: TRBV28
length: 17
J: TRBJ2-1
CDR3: CASSSPSGTRTSNEQFF

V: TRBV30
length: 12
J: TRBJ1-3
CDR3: CAWKTTGNTIYF

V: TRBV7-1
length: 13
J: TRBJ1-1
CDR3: CASSLIQGTEAFF

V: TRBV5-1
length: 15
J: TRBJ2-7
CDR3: CASSSTSGPTYEQYF

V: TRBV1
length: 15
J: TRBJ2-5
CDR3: CASSATGTERETQYF